Each of the 20 T cell receptor beta chains below was sequenced from the same sample in a study of T cells in localized non-small cell lung cancer (dated by TCRdb to the early 2020s). Libraries were constructed by the immunoSEQ multiplex PCR assay. The immuneACCESS repertoire file appears here via TCRdb, limited to in-frame rearrangements. These files lack a portion of the clones; in checked studies, under half of the deficit traces to unresolved V genes, and the cause of the others is not known. The sample records under 20,000 clones, about 85% of which are singletons. Together, the top ten hold over 25% of the sample. Specimen: peripheral blood, collected before any cancer treatment. The receptors were gathered from a female donor over 55 with stage I lung adenocarcinoma.

This clone came up a few times. The chain couples TRBV19 to TRBJ1-6, with 10 bases fitting TRBD1. CDR1 LNHDA and CDR2 SQIVND come from the germline V gene (reference sequence). J was trimmed by 10 bases and V by 6 bases; bases with no gene match: 6. The CDR3 consists of 14 residues. CDR3 in amino acids: CASSFGTGESPLHF. CDR3 bases: TGTGCCAGTAGCTTCGGGACAGGGGAATCACCCCTCCACTTT. The whole variable domain, remainder taken from reference TRBV19 and TRBJ1-6, is DGGITQSPKYLFRKEGQNVTLSCEQNLNHDAMYWYRQDPGQGLRLIYYSQIVNDFQKGDIAEGYSVSREKKESFPLTVTSAQKNPTAFYLCASSFGTGESPLHFGNGTRLTVT.

V gene TRBV2 combines with J gene TRBJ1-2; the match to TRBD1 covers 7 bases. Germline trimming cut 0 bases from V and 7 bases from J; bases unmatched to any gene: 5. Germline loops: CDR1 SNHLY, CDR2 FYNNEI. The CDR3 sequence is 14 residues long. The CDR3 sequence: CASSEARQGSGYTF. For the CDR3, the DNA is TGTGCCAGCAGTGAAGCCCGACAGGGAAGTGGCTACACCTTC.

This clone was detected once. The chain employs TRBV4-1 and TRBJ2-5, with D unresolved. With 5 bases removed from V and 6 bases from J, the gap between germline ends came to 10 bases. Germline CDR1 is MGHRA and CDR2 is YSYEKL. The CDR3 is 12 residues long. CDR3 sequence: CASSYGGQTQYF. CDR3 in DNA: TGCGCCAGCAGCTACGGTGGGCAGACCCAGTACTTC.

This chain uses TRBV30 with TRBJ1-1; no clear D. Germline V gives CDR1 GTSNPN, CDR2 SVGIG (reference sequence). V shed 3 bases and J shed 5 bases, with 13 bases lying between them. This CDR3 spans 13 amino acids. CDR3 bases: TGTGCCTGGAGGATTCCTTCGAGAACTGAAGCTTTCTTT. Translation gives CAWRIPSRTEAFF.

The CDR3 loop is CASSSGTGPQAFF. The CDR3 coding sequence is TGTGCCAGCAGCTCCGGCACAGGCCCCCAAGCTTTCTTT. The genes are TRBV7-9 and TRBJ1-1; D possibly corresponds to TRBD1 (5 bases). The ends were cut back, 4 bases at V and 9 bases at J, with 15 bases in the middle. The CDR3 loop spans 13 amino acids. Germline CDR1 is SEHNR and CDR2 is FQNEAQ (reference sequence).

The V and J genes are TRBV4-2 and TRBJ2-1; 10 positions match TRBD2. The CDR3 consists of 15 residues. Germline CDR1 LGHNA, CDR2 YNFKEQ. Trimming cost V 1 base and J 8 bases; bases outside gene matches: 5. In nucleotides, the CDR3 is TGTGCCAGCAGCCAAGGGAGCGGGGGGGCCCATGAGCAGTTCTTC. Amino acid sequence: CASSQGSGGAHEQFF.

The rearrangement uses TRBV30 and TRBJ1-3; D is uncertain. CDR3 length: 12 residues. V dropped 4 bases and J dropped 2 bases, with 6 bases sitting between them. Germline loops: CDR1 GTSNPN, CDR2 SVGIG (reference sequence). CDR3 coding DNA: TGTGCCTGGAAACGAGCTGGAAACACCATATATTTT. Translating it yields CAWKRAGNTIYF.

The rearrangement joins TRBV7-9 to TRBJ1-2; D remains ambiguous. V lost 5 bases and J lost 2, with 9 bases in between. Looked up from germline, CDR1 is SEHNR and CDR2 is FQNEAQ (reference sequence). The CDR3 contains 13 residues. The CDR3 nucleotides are TGTGCCAGCAGCGGAGACATCAACTATGGCTACACCTTC. Translation gives CASSGDINYGYTF. Full variable domain (remainder filled in from reference TRBV7-9 and TRBJ1-2): DTGVSQNPRHKITKRGQNVTFRCDPISEHNRLYWYRQTLGQGPEFLTYFQNEAQLEKSRLLSDRFSAERPKGSFSTLEIQRTEQGDSAMYLCASSGDINYGYTFGSGTRLTVV.

V and J are TRBV5-5 and TRBJ1-1; weak D call: TRBD1 (5 bases). CDR1 is SGHKS and CDR2 is YYEKEE in the germline V gene (reference sequence). The CDR3 is 14 residues long. Trimming took off 1 base at V and 3 bases at J, with 10 bases between the two ends. The CDR3 spells CASSLNGGDTEAFF. CDR3 DNA sequence: TGTGCCAGCAGCTTGAACGGAGGGGACACTGAAGCTTTCTTT.

This clone was found a few times. The chain links TRBV4-1 to TRBJ1-1; D uncertain. The germline V gene encodes CDR1 MGHRA and CDR2 YSYEKL. V shed 4 bases and J shed 1 base, with 13 bases lying between them. The CDR3 is 15 amino acids. CDR3 DNA: TGCGCCAGCAGCCCCGCTTTACTTGCGAACACTGAAGCTTTCTTT. This gives the protein CASSPALLANTEAFF.

V is TRBV4-2 and J is TRBJ1-2; D ambiguous. Between the trimmed V and J ends, which lost 0 bases and 4 bases, there was a span of 12 bases. Germline assignment: CDR1 LGHNA and CDR2 YNFKEQ. The CDR3 is 15 residues long. The CDR3 here is CASSQEAFTFYGYTF. The CDR3 coding sequence is TGTGCCAGCAGCCAAGAGGCGTTTACCTTCTATGGCTACACCTTC.

The rearrangement links TRBV18 to TRBJ2-5; no clear D. This CDR3 has 12 amino acids. Per germline, CDR1 KGHSH and CDR2 LQKENI. The ends were cut back, 0 bases at V and 5 bases at J, with 4 bases in the middle. CDR3 loop: CASSPPRETQYF. CDR3 in DNA: TGTGCCAGCTCACCACCGAGGGAGACCCAGTACTTC.

The chain has TRBV18 and TRBJ1-5; D gene unclear. From germline, CDR1 is KGHSH and CDR2 LQKENI. CDR3 size: 16 residues. Trimming left V 2 bases short and J 2 bases short, with 13 bases between. CDR3 in DNA: TGTGCCAGCTCACCATCTTTGGTGGTGGGCAATCAGCCCCAGCATTTT. Protein sequence: CASSPSLVVGNQPQHF.

Here the CDR3 DNA reads TGTGCCAGCAGCCCTTGGACCCTCTCTGGGGCCAACGTCCTGACTTTC. This gives the protein CASSPWTLSGANVLTF. This rearrangement joins TRBV7-3 to TRBJ2-6; D gene uncertain. The germline V and J ends were trimmed by 5 bases and 0 bases, with 11 bases remaining between them. The CDR3 spans 16 residues. Germline V lookup: CDR1 SGHTA, CDR2 FQGTGA.

This clone was picked up one time. V usage is TRBV5-4 and J usage is TRBJ2-7; D remains unclear. Trimming removed 0 bases from V and 5 bases from J, with 6 bases in between. Germline CDR1 is SGHNT and CDR2 is YYREEE (reference sequence). The CDR3 totals 12 residues. CDR3 sequence reads: CASSLVFNEQYF. As DNA, the CDR3 is TGTGCCAGCAGCTTGGTATTTAACGAGCAGTACTTC.

The V and J genes are TRBV5-1 and TRBJ1-2; TRBD1 agrees at 8 bases. J gave up 8 bases and V 0 bases, and 9 bases lay outside the gene matches. Germline V gives CDR1 SGHRS, CDR2 YFSETQ. The CDR3 sequence is 15 residues long. The CDR3 DNA reads TGCGCCAGCAGCTTGGGAGGACAGGGAGGGACCGGCTACACCTTC. Amino acids: CASSLGGQGGTGYTF.

Written as DNA, the CDR3 is TGTGCCAGCTCACCAAAGGGGACGACAGATACGCAGTATTTT. Protein sequence: CASSPKGTTDTQYF. This chain connects TRBV18 to TRBJ2-3; D is possibly TRBD1 or TRBD2 (5 bases each). Germline loops: CDR1 KGHSH, CDR2 LQKENI. The V gene lost 2 bases and the J gene lost 3 bases, with 9 bases spanning the gap. The CDR3 sequence is 14 residues long.

V and J are TRBV27 and TRBJ1-5, with 7 bases matching TRBD1. The CDR3 extends over 14 amino acids. V shed 0 bases and J 6 bases; nucleotides not matched to a gene: 2. Germline loops: CDR1 MNHEY, CDR2 SMNVEV (reference sequence). CDR3 sequence (DNA): TGTGCCAGCAGTTTATCAGGGGGCGCTCAGCCCCAGCATTTT. This translates into CASSLSGGAQPQHF.

This clone was observed a few times. The rearrangement links TRBV6-6 to TRBJ2-7, with D possibly matching TRBD1 (5 bases). V shed 6 bases and J shed 3 bases, with 12 bases lying between them. This CDR3 region has 13 residues. CDR1 and CDR2 from the germline V gene are MNHNY and SVGAGI (reference sequence). CDR3 residues: CASRLQDRYEQYF. DNA of the CDR3: TGTGCCAGCAGACTACAGGACCGCTACGAGCAGTACTTC.

The chain links TRBV19 to TRBJ1-1; 8 bases are a match to TRBD1. Germline CDR1 LNHDA, CDR2 SQIVND (reference sequence). The CDR3 spans 13 residues. V was clipped by 9 bases and J by 6 bases; unmatched bases: 9. Here the CDR3 reads CASRTGQKAEAFF. Written as DNA, the CDR3 is TGTGCCAGCAGGACAGGGCAGAAGGCTGAAGCTTTCTTT.